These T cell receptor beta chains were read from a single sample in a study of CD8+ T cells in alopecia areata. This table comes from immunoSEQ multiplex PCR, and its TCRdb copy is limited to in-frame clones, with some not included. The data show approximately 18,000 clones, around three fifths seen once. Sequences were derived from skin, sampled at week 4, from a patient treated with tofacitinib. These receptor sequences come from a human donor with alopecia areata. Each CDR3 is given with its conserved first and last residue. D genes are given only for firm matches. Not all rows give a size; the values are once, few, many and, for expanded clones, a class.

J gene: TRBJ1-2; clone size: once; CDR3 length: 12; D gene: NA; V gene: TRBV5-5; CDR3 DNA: TGTGCCAGCAGCTTGGTTGGCTTAGGCTACACCTTC; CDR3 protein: CASSLVGLGYTF
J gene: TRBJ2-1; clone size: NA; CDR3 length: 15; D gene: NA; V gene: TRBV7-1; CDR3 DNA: TGTGCCAGCAGCTTAGACTCAAGCTCCTACAATGAGCAGTTCTTC; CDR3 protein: CASSLDSSSYNEQFF
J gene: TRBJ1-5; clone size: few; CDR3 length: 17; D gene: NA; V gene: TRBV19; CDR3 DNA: TGTGCCAGTAGTATAGATGGTCGGGGGAATAGCAATCAGCCCCAGCATTTT; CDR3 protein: CASSIDGRGNSNQPQHF
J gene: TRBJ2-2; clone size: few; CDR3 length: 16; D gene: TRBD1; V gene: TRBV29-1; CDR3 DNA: TGCAGCGTTGACGACCCAAACAGGGGTAACACCGGGGAGCTGTTTTTT; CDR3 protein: CSVDDPNRGNTGELFF
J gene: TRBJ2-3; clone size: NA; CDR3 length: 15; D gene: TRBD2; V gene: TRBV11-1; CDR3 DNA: TGTGCCAGCAGCCGAGCGGGGGGGTCCACAGATACGCAGTATTTT; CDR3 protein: CASSRAGGSTDTQYF
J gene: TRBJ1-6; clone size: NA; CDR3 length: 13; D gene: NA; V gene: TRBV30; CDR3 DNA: TGTGCCTGGAGTCCTCAACAGGGTTCACCCCCCCACTTT; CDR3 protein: CAWSPQQGSPPHF
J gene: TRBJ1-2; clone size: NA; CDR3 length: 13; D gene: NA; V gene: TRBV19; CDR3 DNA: TGTGCCAGTAGTATCTCATTTAACTATGGCTACACCTTC; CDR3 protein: CASSISFNYGYTF
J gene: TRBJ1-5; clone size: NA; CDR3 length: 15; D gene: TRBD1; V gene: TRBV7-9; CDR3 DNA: TGTGCCAGCAGCCGGACAGGGTATGGGAATCAGCCCCAGCATTTT; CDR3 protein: CASSRTGYGNQPQHF
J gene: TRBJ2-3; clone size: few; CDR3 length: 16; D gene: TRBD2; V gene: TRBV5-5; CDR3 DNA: TGTGCCAGCAGCTTGGGACTAGCGGGGGGCGCAGATACGCAGTATTTT; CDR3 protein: CASSLGLAGGADTQYF
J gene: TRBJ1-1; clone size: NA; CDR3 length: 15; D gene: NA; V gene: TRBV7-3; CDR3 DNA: TGTGCCAGCAGCCATATGACTGGCGGTGGGACTGAAGCTTTCTTT; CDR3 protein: CASSHMTGGGTEAFF
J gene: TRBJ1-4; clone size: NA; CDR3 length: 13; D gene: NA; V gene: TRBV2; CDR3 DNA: TGTGCCAGCAGTAGGGAGGCTAATGAAAAACTGTTTTTT; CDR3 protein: CASSREANEKLFF
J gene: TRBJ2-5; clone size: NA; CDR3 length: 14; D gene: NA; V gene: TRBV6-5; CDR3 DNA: TGTGCCAGCACCGACACAGACGGGGTAGAGACCCAGTACTTC; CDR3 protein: CASTDTDGVETQYF
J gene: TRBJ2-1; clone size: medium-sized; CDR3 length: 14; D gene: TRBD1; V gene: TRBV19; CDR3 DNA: TGTGCCACCCATGGGACAGGTCAAACCAATGAGCAGTTCTTC; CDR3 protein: CATHGTGQTNEQFF
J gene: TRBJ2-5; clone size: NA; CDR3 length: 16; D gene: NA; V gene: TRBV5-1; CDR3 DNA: TGCGCCAGCAGCTCCGGGACAACAGGGAACCAAGAGACCCAGTACTTC; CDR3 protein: CASSSGTTGNQETQYF
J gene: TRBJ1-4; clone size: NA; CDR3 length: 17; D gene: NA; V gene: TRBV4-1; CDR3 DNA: TGCGCCAGCAGCCCAACCTCGGGCCGCCGAGATAATGAAAAACTGTTTTTT; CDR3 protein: CASSPTSGRRDNEKLFF
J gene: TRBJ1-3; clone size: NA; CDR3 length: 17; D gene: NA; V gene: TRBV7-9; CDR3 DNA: TGTGCCAGCAGCTTGGACGGGGTTACGCGACCTGGAAACACCATATATTTT; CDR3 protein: CASSLDGVTRPGNTIYF
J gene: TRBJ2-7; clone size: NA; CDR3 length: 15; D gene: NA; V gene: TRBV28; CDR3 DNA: TGTGCCAGCGCCATAGGAGGCGCTACCTCCTACGAGCAGTACTTC; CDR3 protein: CASAIGGATSYEQYF
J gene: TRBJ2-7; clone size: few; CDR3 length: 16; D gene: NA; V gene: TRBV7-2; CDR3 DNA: TGTGCCAGCAGCTTATTGGTTATGTACGACTCCTACGAGCAGTACTTC; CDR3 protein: CASSLLVMYDSYEQYF
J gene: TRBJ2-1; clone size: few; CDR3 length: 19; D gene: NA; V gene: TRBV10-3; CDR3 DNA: TGTGCCATCAGTGGCCCCTTGGAAAGGGGTTTTACTTCCTACAATGAGCAGTTCTTC; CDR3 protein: CAISGPLERGFTSYNEQFF
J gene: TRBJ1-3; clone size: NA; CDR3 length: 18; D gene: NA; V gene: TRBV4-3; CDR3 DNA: TGCGCCAGCAGCCAAGCCCCTGAGGCAGGGCGCTCTGGAAACACCATATATTTT; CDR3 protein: CASSQAPEAGRSGNTIYF
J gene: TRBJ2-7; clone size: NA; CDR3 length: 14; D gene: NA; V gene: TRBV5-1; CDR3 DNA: TGCGCCAGCAGCCCCCGGGACATTAGCTACGAGCAGTACTTC; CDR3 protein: CASSPRDISYEQYF
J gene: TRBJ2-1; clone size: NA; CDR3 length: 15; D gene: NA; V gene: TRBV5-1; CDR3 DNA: TGCGCCAGCAGCTTGCAGTCCCTTGGGTACAATGAGCAGTTCTTC; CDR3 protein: CASSLQSLGYNEQFF
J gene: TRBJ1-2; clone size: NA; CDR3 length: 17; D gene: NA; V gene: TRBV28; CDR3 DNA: TGTGCCAGCAGTTTTAGTCTCGGTGCAGGGAAGGTGTGTGGCTACACCTTC; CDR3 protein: CASSFSLGAGKVCGYTF
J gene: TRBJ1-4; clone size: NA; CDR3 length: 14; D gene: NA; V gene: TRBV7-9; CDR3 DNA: TGTGCCAGCACCCAACCCCCCTGGGGTGAAAAACTGTTTTTT; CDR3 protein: CASTQPPWGEKLFF
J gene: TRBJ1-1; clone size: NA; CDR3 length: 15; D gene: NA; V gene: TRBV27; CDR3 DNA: TGTGCCAGCAGTTTATCAGGGGGACTGAACACTGAAGCTTTCTTT; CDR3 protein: CASSLSGGLNTEAFF
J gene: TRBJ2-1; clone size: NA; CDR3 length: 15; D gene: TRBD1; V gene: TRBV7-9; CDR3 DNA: TGTGCCAGCAGCACTGGACAGGGTGACTACAATGAGCAGTTCTTC; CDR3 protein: CASSTGQGDYNEQFF
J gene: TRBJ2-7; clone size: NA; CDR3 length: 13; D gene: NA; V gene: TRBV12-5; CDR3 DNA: TGTGCTAGTGGTTTGCCACGGCCCTACGAGCAGTACTTC; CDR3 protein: CASGLPRPYEQYF
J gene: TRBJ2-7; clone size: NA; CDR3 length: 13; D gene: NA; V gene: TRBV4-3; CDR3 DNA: TGCGCCAGCAGCCCCTTTCACGACTACGAGCAGTACTTC; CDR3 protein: CASSPFHDYEQYF
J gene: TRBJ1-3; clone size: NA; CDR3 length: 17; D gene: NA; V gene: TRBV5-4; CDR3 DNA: TGTGCCAGCAGCCAAGATGGGTACAGCACCTCTGGAAACACCATATATTTT; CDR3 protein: CASSQDGYSTSGNTIYF
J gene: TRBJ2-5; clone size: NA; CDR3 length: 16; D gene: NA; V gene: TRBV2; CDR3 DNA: TGCGCCAGCAGTGATGGGAGACTAGATACCCAAGAGACCCAGTACTTC; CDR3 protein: CASSDGRLDTQETQYF
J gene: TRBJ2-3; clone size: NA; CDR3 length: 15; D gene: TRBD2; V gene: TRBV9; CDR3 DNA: TGTGCCAGCAGCGTCGGACTAGCCTGGTTTGGTACGCAGTATTTT; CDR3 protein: CASSVGLAWFGTQYF
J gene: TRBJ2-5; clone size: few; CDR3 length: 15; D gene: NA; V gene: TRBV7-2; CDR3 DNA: TGTGCCAGCAGCTTAGAGGGGGGCCTGACGGAGACCCAGTACTTC; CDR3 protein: CASSLEGGLTETQYF
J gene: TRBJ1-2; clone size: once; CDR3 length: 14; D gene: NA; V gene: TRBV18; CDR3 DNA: TGTGCCAGCTCACCGGGGGACATTGTCTATGGCTACACCTTC; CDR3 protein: CASSPGDIVYGYTF
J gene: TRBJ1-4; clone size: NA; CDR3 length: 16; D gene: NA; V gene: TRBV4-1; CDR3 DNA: TGCGCCAGCAGCCAAGATTCTACGTTCTTTATAGAAAAACTGTTTTTT; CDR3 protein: CASSQDSTFFIEKLFF
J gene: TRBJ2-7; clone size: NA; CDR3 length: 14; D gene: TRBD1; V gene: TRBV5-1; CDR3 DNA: TGCGCCAGCAGCTTACCGGGACAGGGGCGCGAGCAGTACTTC; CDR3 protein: CASSLPGQGREQYF
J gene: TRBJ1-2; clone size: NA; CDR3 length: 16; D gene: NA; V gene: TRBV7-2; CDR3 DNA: TGTGCCAGCAGCTTAGCGTTTGGGGGGACCCTAGGGGGCTACACCTTC; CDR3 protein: CASSLAFGGTLGGYTF
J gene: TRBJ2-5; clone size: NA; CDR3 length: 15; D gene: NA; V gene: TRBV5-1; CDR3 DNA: TGCGCCAGCAGTTCGAATGGACTCTTCCAAGAGACCCAGTACTTC; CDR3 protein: CASSSNGLFQETQYF
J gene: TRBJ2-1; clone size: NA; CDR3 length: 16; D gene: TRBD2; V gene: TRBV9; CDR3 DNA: TGTGCCAGCAGCGTATCCGGGACTAGCGGGGCGGATGAGCAGTTCTTC; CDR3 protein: CASSVSGTSGADEQFF
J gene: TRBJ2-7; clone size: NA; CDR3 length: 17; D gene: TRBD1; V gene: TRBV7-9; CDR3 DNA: TGTGCCAGCAGCGAAAGAGACAGGGGCCAAGACTCCTACGAGCAGTACTTC; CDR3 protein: CASSERDRGQDSYEQYF
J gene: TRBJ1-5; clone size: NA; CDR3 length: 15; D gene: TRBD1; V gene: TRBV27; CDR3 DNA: TGTGCCAGCAGTTCCGGCGGTAGGGGGCATCAGCCCCAGCATTTT; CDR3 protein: CASSSGGRGHQPQHF
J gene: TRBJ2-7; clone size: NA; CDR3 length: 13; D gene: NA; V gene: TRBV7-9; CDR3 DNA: TGTGCCAGCAGTTTAACACACTCCTACGAGCAGTACTTC; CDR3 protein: CASSLTHSYEQYF
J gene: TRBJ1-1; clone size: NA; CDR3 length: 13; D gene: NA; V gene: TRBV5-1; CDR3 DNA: TGCGCCAGCAGCTTAAAGGGAAACACTGAAGCTTTCTTT; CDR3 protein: CASSLKGNTEAFF
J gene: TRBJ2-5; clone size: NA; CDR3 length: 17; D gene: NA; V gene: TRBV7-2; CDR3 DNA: TGTGCCAGCAGCTTCCGGGACCACCGTTTGGAGGGGGAGACCCAGTACTTC; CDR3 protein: CASSFRDHRLEGETQYF
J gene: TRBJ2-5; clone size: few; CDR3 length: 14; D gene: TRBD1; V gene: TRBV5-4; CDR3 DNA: TGTGCCAGCGGGCGGACAGGGGTCCTAGAGACCCAGTACTTC; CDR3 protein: CASGRTGVLETQYF
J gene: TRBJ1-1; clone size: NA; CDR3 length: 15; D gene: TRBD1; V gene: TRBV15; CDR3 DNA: TGTGCCACCAGCAGAGTCCAGGGGGCGCCCACTGAAGCTTTCTTT; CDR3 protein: CATSRVQGAPTEAFF
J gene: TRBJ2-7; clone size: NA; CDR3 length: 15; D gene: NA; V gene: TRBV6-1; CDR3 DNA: TGTGCCAGCACCCAGTGGGCCGACAGCTCCTACGAGCAGTACTTC; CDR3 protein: CASTQWADSSYEQYF
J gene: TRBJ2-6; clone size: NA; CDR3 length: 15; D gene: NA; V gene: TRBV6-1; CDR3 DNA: TGTGCCAGCAGTGAAACGCGCTCTGGGGCCAACGTCCTGACTTTC; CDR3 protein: CASSETRSGANVLTF
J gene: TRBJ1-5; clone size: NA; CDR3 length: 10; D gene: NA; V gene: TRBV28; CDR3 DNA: TGTGCCAGCGGGGCCCGGCCCCAGCATTTT; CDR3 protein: CASGARPQHF
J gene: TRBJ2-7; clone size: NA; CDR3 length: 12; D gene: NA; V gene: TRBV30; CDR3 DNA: TGTGCCTGGAGTACCAGCCACTACGAGCAGTACTTC; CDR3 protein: CAWSTSHYEQYF
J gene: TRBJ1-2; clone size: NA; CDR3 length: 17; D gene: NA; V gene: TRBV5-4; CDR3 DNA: TGTGCCAGCAGCTTGGATCTTTCGGGGGCTATAACTTATGGCTACACCTTC; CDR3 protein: CASSLDLSGAITYGYTF
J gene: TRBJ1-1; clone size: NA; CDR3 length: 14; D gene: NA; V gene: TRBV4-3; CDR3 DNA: TGCGCCAGCAGCCAAGGCCTCCGGAGTCCTGAAGCTTTCTTT; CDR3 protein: CASSQGLRSPEAFF
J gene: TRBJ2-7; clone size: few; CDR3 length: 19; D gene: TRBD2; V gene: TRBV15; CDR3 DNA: TGTGCCACCAGCAGACATGGACTAGCGGGGGGCCTCAGCTCCTACGAGCAGTACTTC; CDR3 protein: CATSRHGLAGGLSSYEQYF
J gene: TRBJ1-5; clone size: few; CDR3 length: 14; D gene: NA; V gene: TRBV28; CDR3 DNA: TGTGCCACTCTCAGAACGGGGGGCAATCAGCCCCAGCATTTT; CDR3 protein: CATLRTGGNQPQHF
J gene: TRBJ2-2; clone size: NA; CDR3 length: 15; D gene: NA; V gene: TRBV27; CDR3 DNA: TGTGCCAGCAGTTTATCGGGACTCGGCACCGGGGAGCTGTTTTTT; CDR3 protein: CASSLSGLGTGELFF
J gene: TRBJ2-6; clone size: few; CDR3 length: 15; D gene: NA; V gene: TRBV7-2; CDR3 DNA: TGTGCCAGCAGCCCACAGGGAGCTGGGGCCAACGTCCTGACTTTC; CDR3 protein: CASSPQGAGANVLTF
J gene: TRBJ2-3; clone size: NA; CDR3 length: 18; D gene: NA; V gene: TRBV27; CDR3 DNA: TGTGCCAGCAGTTTAAGGGGGTATCCTACCTCTAGCACAGATACGCAGTATTTT; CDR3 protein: CASSLRGYPTSSTDTQYF
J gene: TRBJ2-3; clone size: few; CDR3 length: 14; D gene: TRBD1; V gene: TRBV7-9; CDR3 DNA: TGTGCCAGCAGCTCGATACAGGGGTCAGATACGCAGTATTTT; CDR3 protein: CASSSIQGSDTQYF
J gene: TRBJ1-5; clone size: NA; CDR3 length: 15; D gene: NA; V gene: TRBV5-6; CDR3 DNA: TGTGCCAGCAGCTTCGGCGGGCTGGGCAATCAGCCCCAGCATTTT; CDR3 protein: CASSFGGLGNQPQHF
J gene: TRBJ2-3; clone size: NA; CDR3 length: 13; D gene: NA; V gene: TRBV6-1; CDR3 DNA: TGTGCCAGCAGTAGAAAGGGCACAGATACGCAGTATTTT; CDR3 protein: CASSRKGTDTQYF
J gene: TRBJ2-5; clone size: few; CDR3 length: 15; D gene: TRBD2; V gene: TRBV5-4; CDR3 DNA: TGTGCCAGCAGCTTTGACGGGGGGGCCGGGGAGACCCAGTACTTC; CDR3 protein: CASSFDGGAGETQYF